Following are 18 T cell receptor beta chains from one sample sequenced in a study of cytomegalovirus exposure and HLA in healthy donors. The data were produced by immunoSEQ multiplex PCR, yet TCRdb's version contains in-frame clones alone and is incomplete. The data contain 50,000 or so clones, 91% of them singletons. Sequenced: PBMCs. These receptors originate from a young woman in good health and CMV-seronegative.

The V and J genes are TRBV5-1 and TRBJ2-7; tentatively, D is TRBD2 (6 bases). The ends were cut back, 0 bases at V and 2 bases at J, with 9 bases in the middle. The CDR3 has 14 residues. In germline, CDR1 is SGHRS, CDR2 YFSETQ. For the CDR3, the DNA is TGCGCCAGCAGCTTGGAGTGGGGGGCCTACGAGCAGTACTTC. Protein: CASSLEWGAYEQYF.

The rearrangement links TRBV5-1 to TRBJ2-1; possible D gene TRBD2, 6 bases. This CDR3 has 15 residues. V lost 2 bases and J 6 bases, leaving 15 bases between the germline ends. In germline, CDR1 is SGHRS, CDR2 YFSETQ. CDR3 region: CASSLGPGVANEQFF. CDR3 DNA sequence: TGCGCCAGCAGCTTAGGCCCGGGAGTGGCCAATGAGCAGTTCTTC.

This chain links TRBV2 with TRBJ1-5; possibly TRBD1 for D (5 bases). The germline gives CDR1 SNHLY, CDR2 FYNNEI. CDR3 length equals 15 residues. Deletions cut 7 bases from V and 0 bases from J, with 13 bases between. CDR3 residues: CASTAGHYSNQPQHF. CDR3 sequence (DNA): TGTGCCAGCACGGCAGGGCACTATAGCAATCAGCCCCAGCATTTT. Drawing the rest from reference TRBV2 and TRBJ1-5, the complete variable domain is EPEVTQTPSHQVTQMGQEVILRCVPISNHLYFYWYRQILGQKVEFLVSFYNNEISEKSEIFDDQFSVERPDGSNFTLKIRSTKLEDSAMYFCASTAGHYSNQPQHFGDGTRLSIL.

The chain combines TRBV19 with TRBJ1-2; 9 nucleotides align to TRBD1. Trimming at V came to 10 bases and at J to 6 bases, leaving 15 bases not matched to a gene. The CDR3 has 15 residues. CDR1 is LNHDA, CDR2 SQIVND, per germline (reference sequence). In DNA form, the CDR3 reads TGTGCCACCCTCCGGACAGGGGACGGACTCAATGGCTACACCTTC. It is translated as CATLRTGDGLNGYTF.

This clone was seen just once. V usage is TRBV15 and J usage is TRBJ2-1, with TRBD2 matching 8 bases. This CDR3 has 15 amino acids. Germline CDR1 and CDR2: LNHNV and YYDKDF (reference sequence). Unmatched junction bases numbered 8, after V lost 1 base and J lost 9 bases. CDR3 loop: CATSRVPRGEVEQFF. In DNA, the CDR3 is TGTGCCACCAGCAGAGTTCCGCGGGGGGAGGTTGAGCAGTTCTTC.

CDR3 DNA: TGTGCCAGCAGCGAGACAGTTCAACCACTCACAGATACGCAGTATTTT. Translation: CASSETVQPLTDTQYF. V usage is TRBV9 and J usage is TRBJ2-3, with D perhaps matching TRBD1 (5 bases). The CDR3 contains 16 residues. V shed 3 bases and J shed 2 bases, with 16 bases lying between them. The germline gives CDR1 SGDLS, CDR2 YYNGEE.

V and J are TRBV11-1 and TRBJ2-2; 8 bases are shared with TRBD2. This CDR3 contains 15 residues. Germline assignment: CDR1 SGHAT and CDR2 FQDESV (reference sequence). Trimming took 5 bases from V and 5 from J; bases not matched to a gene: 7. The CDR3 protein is CASSRSGSGTGELFF. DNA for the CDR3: TGTGCCAGCAGCAGAAGCGGGAGTGGAACCGGGGAGCTGTTTTTT.

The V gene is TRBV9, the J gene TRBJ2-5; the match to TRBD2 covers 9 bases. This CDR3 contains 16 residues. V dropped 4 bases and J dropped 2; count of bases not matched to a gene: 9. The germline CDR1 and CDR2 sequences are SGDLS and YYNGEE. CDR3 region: CASSSSSGNSQETQYF. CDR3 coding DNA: TGTGCCAGCAGCTCCTCTAGCGGGAATTCACAAGAGACCCAGTACTTC.

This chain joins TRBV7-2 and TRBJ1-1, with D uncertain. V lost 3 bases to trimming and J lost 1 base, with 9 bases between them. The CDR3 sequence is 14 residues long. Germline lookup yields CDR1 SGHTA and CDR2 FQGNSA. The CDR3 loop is CASSFGGRNTEAFF. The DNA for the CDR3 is TGTGCCAGCAGCTTCGGTGGGAGGAACACTGAAGCTTTCTTT.

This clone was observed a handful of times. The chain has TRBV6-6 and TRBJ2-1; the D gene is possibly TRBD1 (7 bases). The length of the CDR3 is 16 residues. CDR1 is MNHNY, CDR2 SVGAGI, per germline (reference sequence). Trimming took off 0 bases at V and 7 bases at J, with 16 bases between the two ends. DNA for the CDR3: TGTGCCAGCAGTTACTCCGGCGGGACAGAAGAAAATGAGCAGTTCTTC. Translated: CASSYSGGTEENEQFF.

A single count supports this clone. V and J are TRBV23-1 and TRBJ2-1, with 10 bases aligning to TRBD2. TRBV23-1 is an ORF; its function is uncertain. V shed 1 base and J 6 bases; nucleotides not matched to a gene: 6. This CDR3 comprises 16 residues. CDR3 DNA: TGCGCCAGCAGTCAATATAGGCTAGCGGGAGTCAATGAGCAGTTCTTC. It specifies CASSQYRLAGVNEQFF.

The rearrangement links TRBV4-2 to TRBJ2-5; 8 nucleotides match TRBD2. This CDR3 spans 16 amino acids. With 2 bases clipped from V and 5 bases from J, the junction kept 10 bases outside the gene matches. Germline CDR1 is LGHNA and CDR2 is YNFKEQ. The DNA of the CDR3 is TGTGCCAGCAGCCAATTGACGCTAGCGGGTTTTGAGACCCAGTACTTC. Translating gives CASSQLTLAGFETQYF.

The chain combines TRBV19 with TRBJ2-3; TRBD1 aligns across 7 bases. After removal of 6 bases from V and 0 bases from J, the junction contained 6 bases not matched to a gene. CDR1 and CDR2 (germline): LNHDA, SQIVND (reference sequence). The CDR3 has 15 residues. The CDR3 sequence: CASSLGQPSTDTQYF. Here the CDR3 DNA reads TGTGCCAGTAGCCTGGGACAGCCTAGCACAGATACGCAGTATTTT.

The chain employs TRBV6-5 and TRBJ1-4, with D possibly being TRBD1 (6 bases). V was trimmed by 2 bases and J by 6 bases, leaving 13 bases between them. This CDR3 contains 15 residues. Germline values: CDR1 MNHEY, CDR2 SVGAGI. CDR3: CASSYDIKGDEKLFF. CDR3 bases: TGTGCCAGCAGTTACGACATCAAGGGGGATGAAAAACTGTTTTTT.

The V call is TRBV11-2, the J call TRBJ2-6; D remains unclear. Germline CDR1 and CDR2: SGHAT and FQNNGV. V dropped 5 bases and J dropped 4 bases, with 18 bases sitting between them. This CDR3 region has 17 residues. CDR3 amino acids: CASSPSGSRSGANVLTF. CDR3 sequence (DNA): TGTGCCAGCAGCCCCTCAGGATCCCGTTCGGGGGCCAACGTCCTGACTTTC.

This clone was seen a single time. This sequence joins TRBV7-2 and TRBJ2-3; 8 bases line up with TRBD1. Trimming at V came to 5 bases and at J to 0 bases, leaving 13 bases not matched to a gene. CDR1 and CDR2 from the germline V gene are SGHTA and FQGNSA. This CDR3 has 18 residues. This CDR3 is CASSRDIKGTGSTDTQYF. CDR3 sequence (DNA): TGTGCCAGCAGCCGAGATATAAAGGGGACAGGTAGCACAGATACGCAGTATTTT.

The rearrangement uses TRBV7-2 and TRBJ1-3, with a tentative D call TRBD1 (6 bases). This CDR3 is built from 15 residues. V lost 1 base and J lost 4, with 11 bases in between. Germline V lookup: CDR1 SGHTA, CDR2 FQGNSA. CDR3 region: CASSLDWGPGNTIYF. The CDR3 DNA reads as TGTGCCAGCAGCTTAGATTGGGGGCCAGGAAACACCATATATTTT.

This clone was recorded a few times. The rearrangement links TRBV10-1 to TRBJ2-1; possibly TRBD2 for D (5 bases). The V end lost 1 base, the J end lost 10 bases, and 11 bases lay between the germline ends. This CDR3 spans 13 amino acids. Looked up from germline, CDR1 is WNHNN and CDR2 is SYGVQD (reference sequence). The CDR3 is CASSELTDSEQFF. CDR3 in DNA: TGCGCCAGCAGTGAGTTAACGGACTCCGAGCAGTTCTTC.